These T cell receptor beta chains were read from a single sample in a study of T cell responses to AZD1222 COVID-19 vaccine. Some clones are missing from TCRdb's copy, which holds only in-frame ones; the method was immunoSEQ multiplex PCR. The table records 98,000 or so clones, around nine tenths of them present only once. This specimen was peripheral blood, taken 28 days after the second dose of the MenACWY control vaccine. Receptor source: an adult who received the MenACWY meningococcal vaccine as a control. The CDR3 runs from the conserved cysteine through the conserved F or W. Fields, in order: V gene, D gene, clone size, J gene, CDR3 DNA, CDR3 protein. A D gene is named only where the DNA matches it firmly. Only some rows state a clone size, as once, few, many or a class for expanded clones.

TRBV5-1	TRBD2	many	TRBJ2-3	TGCGCCAGCAGCCCCTACCTCAGCGGGGGGGCGGCAGATACGCAGTATTTT	CASSPYLSGGAADTQYF
TRBV6-2/TRBV6-3	-	-	TRBJ2-2	TGTGCCAGCAGTTACGAGCGGAACACCGGGGAGCTGTTTTTT	CASSYERNTGELFF
TRBV5-1	-	once	TRBJ2-3	TGCGCCAGCAGCTTGGCCTCGAGGACCCTCACAGATACGCAGTATTTT	CASSLASRTLTDTQYF
TRBV30	TRBD2	-	TRBJ2-5	TGTGCCTGGAGGCAGGGGGGGACTAGCGGGACCCAGTACTTC	CAWRQGGTSGTQYF
TRBV10-3	TRBD1	-	TRBJ2-3	TGTGCCATCAGGGACAGGTCGGGAGATACGCAGTATTTT	CAIRDRSGDTQYF
TRBV29-1	TRBD2	once	TRBJ2-5	TGCAGCGTCGCGCCGGGACTAGCGGGAGGGCAAGAGACCCAGTACTTC	CSVAPGLAGGQETQYF
TRBV29-1	TRBD1	-	TRBJ2-7	TGCAGCGTCGGTCCTCGGGACAGGGATGCCGGGGAGCAGTACTTC	CSVGPRDRDAGEQYF
TRBV3-1/TRBV3-2	-	-	TRBJ1-2	TGTGCCAGCAGCCAAAGAAGCGGCTATGGCTACACCTTC	CASSQRSGYGYTF
TRBV6-5	-	once	TRBJ1-5	TGTGCCATCTTAAAGGAGGGGTCCGATCAGCCCCAGCATTTT	CAILKEGSDQPQHF
TRBV18	-	-	TRBJ1-1	TGTGCCAGCTCACCTGAACAGGTCGGCACTGAAGCTTTCTTT	CASSPEQVGTEAFF
TRBV7-2	-	few	TRBJ1-1	TGTGCCAGCAGACGGGGGGCACAGAACACTGAAGCTTTCTTT	CASRRGAQNTEAFF
TRBV6-5	-	-	TRBJ1-2	TGTGCCAGCACCGGACAGATCTATGGCTACACCTTC	CASTGQIYGYTF
TRBV6-1	-	-	TRBJ2-7	TGTGCCAGCAGTGAAATCGGGGTAGATTTCTACGAGCAGTACTTC	CASSEIGVDFYEQYF
TRBV3-1/TRBV3-2	-	-	TRBJ1-1	TGTGCCAGCAGCCAAGATCGGGGCAGGTTAAACACTGAAGCTTTCTTT	CASSQDRGRLNTEAFF
TRBV3-1/TRBV3-2	-	-	TRBJ1-2	TGTGCCAGCAGCAGAGGAGGGGCCCGAGGTGGCTACACCTTC	CASSRGGARGGYTF
TRBV6-5	-	-	TRBJ1-2	TGTGCCAGCAGTCCCCGGACAGCATATGGCTACACCTTC	CASSPRTAYGYTF
TRBV6-5	TRBD1	-	TRBJ1-2	TGTGCCAGCAGTTGGTTAGGGGGCCAAGGCTACACCTTC	CASSWLGGQGYTF
TRBV2	TRBD1	-	TRBJ2-1	TGTGCCAGCAGCATGGACAGGTTGCTCTACAATGAGCAGTTCTTC	CASSMDRLLYNEQFF
TRBV20-1	-	-	TRBJ2-1	TGCAGTGCCGTTGGGGTAAATGAGCAGTTCTTC	CSAVGVNEQFF
TRBV5-1	TRBD1	-	TRBJ1-1	TGCGCCAGCACCCAAACAGGGGGAAGCACTGAAGCTTTCTTT	CASTQTGGSTEAFF
TRBV19	-	-	TRBJ2-5	TGTGCCAGTAGTAAGGGACCGGCCCCCGAGACCCAGTACTTC	CASSKGPAPETQYF
TRBV2	TRBD1	-	TRBJ1-1	TGTGCCAGCAGATGGACAGGGTTGGACACTGAAGCTTTCTTT	CASRWTGLDTEAFF
TRBV5-1	TRBD1	-	TRBJ1-3	TGCGCCAGCAGCGTCGGGACAGGCCGCTCTGGAAACACCATATATTTT	CASSVGTGRSGNTIYF
TRBV28	TRBD1	-	TRBJ1-2	TGTGCCATCCAAGGACAGGGGGCCGGTAACTATGGCTACACCTTC	CAIQGQGAGNYGYTF
TRBV10-3	-	-	TRBJ1-5	TGTGCCATCAGTGACAGGGAAAACCAGCCCCAGCATTTT	CAISDRENQPQHF
TRBV19	-	-	TRBJ2-7	TGTGCCAGTAGTGTCCAGCCCGCCGCAGCAGGGGCGGTGCAGTACTTC	CASSVQPAAAGAVQYF
TRBV4-2	-	once	TRBJ2-7	TGTGCCAGCAGCCAAGAGGCCCAGGCCACGTCCTACGAGCAGTACTTC	CASSQEAQATSYEQYF
TRBV12-3/TRBV12-4	-	-	TRBJ2-1	TGTGCCAGCAGCCCTCAGGGTCAGCAGTTCTTC	CASSPQGQQFF
TRBV6-5	TRBD1	once	TRBJ2-5	TGTGCCAGCAACCCCGGGACAGGGGCGGAGACCCAGTACTTC	CASNPGTGAETQYF
TRBV5-4	-	-	TRBJ1-2	TGTGCCAGCAGCCCTCGGAATGGGGGGCGGAATGGCTACACCTTC	CASSPRNGGRNGYTF
TRBV19	-	-	TRBJ1-1	TGTGCCAGTAGTATAGGAGTCGCGGGAGGGAACATGAACACTGAAGCTTTCTTT	CASSIGVAGGNMNTEAFF
TRBV7-2	TRBD1	-	TRBJ2-7	TGTGCCAGCAGCCCAAACGGCAGGGGGAGCTACGAGCAGTACTTC	CASSPNGRGSYEQYF
TRBV3-1/TRBV3-2	-	-	TRBJ1-1	TGTGCCAGCAGCCAAGCGGGGAACACTGAAGCTTTCTTT	CASSQAGNTEAFF
TRBV25-1	-	-	TRBJ1-5	TGTGCCAGCGGAAACGGGATTCAGCCCCAGCATTTT	CASGNGIQPQHF
TRBV10-2	-	-	TRBJ1-3	TGCGCCAGCACGGAAGGGAGAGGAAACACCATATATTTT	CASTEGRGNTIYF
TRBV27	TRBD2	-	TRBJ2-7	TGTGCCAGCAGTTCTCTTGGGACTAGGTACGAGCAGTACTTC	CASSSLGTRYEQYF
TRBV28	-	-	TRBJ1-5	TGTGCCAGCAGTTTTCCCGCTGGACAGACTCTAGTCAATCAGCCCCAGCATTTT	CASSFPAGQTLVNQPQHF
TRBV11-2	-	-	TRBJ1-1	TGTGCCAGCAGCACCTTCGTAGTGAACACTGAAGCTTTCTTT	CASSTFVVNTEAFF
TRBV24-1	TRBD1	few	TRBJ1-2	TGTGCCACCAGTGACCCGGGACAGGGTGTTGGCTACACCTTC	CATSDPGQGVGYTF
TRBV9	TRBD2	-	TRBJ2-1	TGTGCCAGCAGCCGGGACTACCTATACAATGAGCAGTTCTTC	CASSRDYLYNEQFF
TRBV7-2	-	-	TRBJ1-3	TGTGCCAGCAGCCTTGGGATGGCTGGAAACACCATATATTTT	CASSLGMAGNTIYF
TRBV19	-	-	TRBJ1-5	TGTGCCAGTAGCACCCAGCGCGGACAGCTTTATAGCAATCAGCCCCAGCATTTT	CASSTQRGQLYSNQPQHF